This T cell receptor (beta chain) was recovered during a study of shared clonotypes between healthy human individuals. The study, taken as a whole, reports: Compared with clonotypes that all four donors shared, non-shared clonotypes had lower generation probabilities. For naive CD4 cells, roughly 4.6% of clonotypes were shared across a handful of donors. It was expected that sequencing depth would affect clonotype sharing among donors.

Libraries were prepared by immunoSEQ multiplex PCR; TCRdb keeps only in-frame clonotypes and omits some of them. Of around 2,000,000 clones in the sample, roughly 94% were seen once. This CDR3 is built from 16 residues. V was pared by 0 bases and J by 5 bases, with 14 bases between. Germline V gene sequence: CDR1 MNHEY, CDR2 SVGAGI. As concerns this clone: Its target is not known.

The TCR comes from a man younger than 35 in good health. The specimen was naive CD4+ T cells sorted from blood. Subset of the sample: CD45RA+ positively selected. The V and J genes are TRBV6-5 and TRBJ1-5; possible D gene TRBD1, 5 bases. CDR3 in amino acids: CASSYSSARADQPQHF. CDR3 nucleotides: TGTGCCAGCAGTTACTCGTCCGCCAGGGCAGATCAGCCCCAGCATTTT.